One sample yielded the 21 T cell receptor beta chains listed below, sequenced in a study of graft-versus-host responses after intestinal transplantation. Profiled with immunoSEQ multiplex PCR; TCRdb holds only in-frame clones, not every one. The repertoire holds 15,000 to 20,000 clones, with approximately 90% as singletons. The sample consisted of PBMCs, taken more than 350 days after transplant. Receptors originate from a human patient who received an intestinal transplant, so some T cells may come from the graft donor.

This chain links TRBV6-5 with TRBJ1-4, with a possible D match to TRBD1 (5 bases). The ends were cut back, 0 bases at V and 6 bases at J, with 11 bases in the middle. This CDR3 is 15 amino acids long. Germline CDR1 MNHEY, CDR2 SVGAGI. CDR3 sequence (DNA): TGTGCCAGCAGTTACTCGGTCACGGGGGATGAAAAACTGTTTTTT. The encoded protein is CASSYSVTGDEKLFF.

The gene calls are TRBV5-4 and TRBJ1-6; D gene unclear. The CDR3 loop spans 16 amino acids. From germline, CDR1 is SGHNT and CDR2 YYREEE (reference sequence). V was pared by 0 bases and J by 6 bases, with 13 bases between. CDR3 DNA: TGTGCCAGCAGCTTGGCAACGGGGATTGCTAATTCACCCCTCCACTTT. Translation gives CASSLATGIANSPLHF.

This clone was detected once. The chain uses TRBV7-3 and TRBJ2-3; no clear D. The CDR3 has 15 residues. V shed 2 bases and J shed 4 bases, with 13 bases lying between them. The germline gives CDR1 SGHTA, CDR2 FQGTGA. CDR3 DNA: TGTGCCAGCAGCTTAGGGATGGCCGGGCCAGATACGCAGTATTTT. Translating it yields CASSLGMAGPDTQYF.

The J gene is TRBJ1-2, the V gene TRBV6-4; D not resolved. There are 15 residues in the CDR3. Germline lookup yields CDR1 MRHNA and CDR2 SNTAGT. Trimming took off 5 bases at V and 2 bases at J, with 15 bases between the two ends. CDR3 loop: CASSLHPGLNYGYTF. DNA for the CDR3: TGTGCCAGCAGTCTACACCCGGGCCTAAACTATGGCTACACCTTC.

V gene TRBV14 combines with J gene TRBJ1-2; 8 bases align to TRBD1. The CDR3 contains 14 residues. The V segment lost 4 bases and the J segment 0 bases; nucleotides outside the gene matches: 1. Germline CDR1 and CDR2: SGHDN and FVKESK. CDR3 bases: TGTGCCAGCAGCCTCAGGGGGCCTAACTATGGCTACACCTTC. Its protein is CASSLRGPNYGYTF.

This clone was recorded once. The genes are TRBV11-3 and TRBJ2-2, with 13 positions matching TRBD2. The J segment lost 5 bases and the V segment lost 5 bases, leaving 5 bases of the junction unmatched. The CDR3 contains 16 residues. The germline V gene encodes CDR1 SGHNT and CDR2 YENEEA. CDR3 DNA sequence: TGTGCCAGCAGCCGGACTAGCGGGAGTGGTACCGGGGAGCTGTTTTTT. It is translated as CASSRTSGSGTGELFF.

The CDR3 DNA follows: TGTGCCTGGATTAACGCGGGGGGAAACACCATATATTTT. Protein product: CAWINAGGNTIYF. This sequence joins TRBV30 and TRBJ1-3; no definite D call. Germline CDR1 and CDR2: GTSNPN and SVGIG (reference sequence). The CDR3 runs 13 residues. Between the trimmed V and J ends, which lost 4 bases and 4 bases, there was a span of 11 bases.

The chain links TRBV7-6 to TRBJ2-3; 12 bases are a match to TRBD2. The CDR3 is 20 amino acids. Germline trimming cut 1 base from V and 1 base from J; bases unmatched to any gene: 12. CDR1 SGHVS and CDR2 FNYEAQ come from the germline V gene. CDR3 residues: CASSLDFPSGGDIRTDTQYF. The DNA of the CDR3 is TGTGCCAGCAGCTTAGACTTTCCTAGCGGGGGGGATATACGCACAGATACGCAGTATTTT.

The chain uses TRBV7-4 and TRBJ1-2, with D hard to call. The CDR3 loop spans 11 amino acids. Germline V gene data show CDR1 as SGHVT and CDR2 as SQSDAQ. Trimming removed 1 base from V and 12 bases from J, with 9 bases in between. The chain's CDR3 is CASSLDRGHTF. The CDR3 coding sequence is TGTGCCAGCAGCTTAGATCGGGGTCACACCTTC.

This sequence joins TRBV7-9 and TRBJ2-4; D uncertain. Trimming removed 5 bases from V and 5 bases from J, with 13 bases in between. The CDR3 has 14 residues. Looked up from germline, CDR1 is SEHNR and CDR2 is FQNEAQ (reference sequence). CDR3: CASSGERQENIQYF. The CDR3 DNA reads TGTGCCAGCAGCGGTGAAAGGCAGGAAAACATTCAGTACTTC.

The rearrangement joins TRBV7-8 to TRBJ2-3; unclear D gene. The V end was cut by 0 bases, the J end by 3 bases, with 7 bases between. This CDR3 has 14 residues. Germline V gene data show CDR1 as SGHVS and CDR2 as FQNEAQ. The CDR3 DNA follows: TGTGCCAGCAGCTTAGCGTGGGGAACAGATACGCAGTATTTT. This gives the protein CASSLAWGTDTQYF. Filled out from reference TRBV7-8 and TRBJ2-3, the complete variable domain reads GAGVSQSPRYKVAKRGQDVALRCDPISGHVSLFWYQQALGQGPEFLTYFQNEAQLDKSGLPSDRFFAERPEGSVSTLKIQRTQQEDSAVYLCASSLAWGTDTQYFGPGTRLTVL.

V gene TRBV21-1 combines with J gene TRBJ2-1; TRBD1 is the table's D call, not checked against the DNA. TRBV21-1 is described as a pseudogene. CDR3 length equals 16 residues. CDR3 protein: CASSKLPGQTYNEQFF. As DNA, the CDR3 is TGTGCCAGCAGCAAGCTTCCGGGACAGACCTACAATGAGCAGTTCTTC.

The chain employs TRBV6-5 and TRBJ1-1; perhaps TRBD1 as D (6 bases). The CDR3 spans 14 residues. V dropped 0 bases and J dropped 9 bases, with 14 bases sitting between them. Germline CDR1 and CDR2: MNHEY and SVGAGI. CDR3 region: CASSYSKGGLQAFF. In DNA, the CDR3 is TGTGCCAGCAGTTACTCGAAAGGGGGGCTCCAAGCTTTCTTT.

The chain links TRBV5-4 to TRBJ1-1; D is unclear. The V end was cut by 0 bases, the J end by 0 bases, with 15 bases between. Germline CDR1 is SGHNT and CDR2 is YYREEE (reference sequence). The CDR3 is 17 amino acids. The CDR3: CASSLDPTGRMNTEAFF. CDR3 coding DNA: TGTGCCAGCAGCTTGGACCCCACGGGGAGGATGAACACTGAAGCTTTCTTT.

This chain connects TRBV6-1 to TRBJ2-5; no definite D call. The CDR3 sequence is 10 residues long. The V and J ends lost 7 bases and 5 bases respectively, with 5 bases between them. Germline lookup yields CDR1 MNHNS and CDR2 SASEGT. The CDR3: CASIGETQYF. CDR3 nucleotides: TGTGCCAGCATAGGGGAGACCCAGTACTTC.

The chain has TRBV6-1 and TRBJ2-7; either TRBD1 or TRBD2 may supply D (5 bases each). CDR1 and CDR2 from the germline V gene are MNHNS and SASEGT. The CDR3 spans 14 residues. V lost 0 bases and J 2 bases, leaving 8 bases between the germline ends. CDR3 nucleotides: TGTGCCAGCAGTGAAGCAGAGGGGCCCTACGAGCAGTACTTC. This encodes CASSEAEGPYEQYF.

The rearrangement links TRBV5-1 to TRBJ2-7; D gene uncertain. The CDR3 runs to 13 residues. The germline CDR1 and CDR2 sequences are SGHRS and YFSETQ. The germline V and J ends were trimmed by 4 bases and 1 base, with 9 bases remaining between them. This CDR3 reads CASSPQVSYEQYF. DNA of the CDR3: TGCGCCAGCAGCCCCCAGGTATCCTACGAGCAGTACTTC.

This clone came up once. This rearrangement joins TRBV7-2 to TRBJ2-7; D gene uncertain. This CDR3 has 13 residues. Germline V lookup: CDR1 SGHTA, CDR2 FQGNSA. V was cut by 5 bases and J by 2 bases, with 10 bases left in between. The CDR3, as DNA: TGTGCCAGCAGCCCTCCGACCCCCTACGAGCAGTACTTC. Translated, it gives CASSPPTPYEQYF. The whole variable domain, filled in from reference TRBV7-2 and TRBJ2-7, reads GAGVSQSPSNKVTEKGKDVELRCDPISGHTALYWYRQSLGQGLEFLIYFQGNSAPDKSGLPSDRFSAERTGGSVSTLTIQRTQQEDSAVYLCASSPPTPYEQYFGPGTRLTVT.

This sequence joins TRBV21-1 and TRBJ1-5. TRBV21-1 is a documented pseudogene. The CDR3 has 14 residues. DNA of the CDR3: TGTGCCAGCAGGCTACATTGGCATCATCAGCCCCAGCATTTT. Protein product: CASRLHWHHQPQHF.

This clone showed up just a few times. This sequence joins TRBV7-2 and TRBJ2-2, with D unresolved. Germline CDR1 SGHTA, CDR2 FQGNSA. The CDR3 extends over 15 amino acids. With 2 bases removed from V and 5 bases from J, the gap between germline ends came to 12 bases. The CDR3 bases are TGTGCCAGCAGCTTACAGGCTAGTCGGACCGGGGAGCTGTTTTTT. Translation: CASSLQASRTGELFF. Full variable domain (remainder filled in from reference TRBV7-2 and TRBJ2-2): GAGVSQSPSNKVTEKGKDVELRCDPISGHTALYWYRQSLGQGLEFLIYFQGNSAPDKSGLPSDRFSAERTGGSVSTLTIQRTQQEDSAVYLCASSLQASRTGELFFGEGSRLTVL.

CDR3 region: CASSEGGFGSYEQYF. The CDR3, as DNA: TGTGCCAGCAGTGAAGGGGGGTTTGGTTCCTACGAGCAGTACTTC. The chain recombines TRBV6-1 with TRBJ2-7, with D perhaps matching TRBD1 or TRBD2 (5 bases each). The CDR3 runs to 15 residues. With 1 base removed from V and 1 base from J, the gap between germline ends came to 11 bases. From germline, CDR1 is MNHNS and CDR2 SASEGT.